The clone carrying this T cell receptor beta chain was detected ten times or more. Antigen specificity is unknown. Trimming took off 5 bases at V and 6 bases at J, with 17 bases between the two ends. This CDR3 is 14 amino acids long. In germline, CDR1 is SQVTM, CDR2 ANQGSEA. The isolated RNA, all of it, was reverse transcribed, so expressed TCRB transcripts were what got sequenced. About 3.6 million reads was the average for naive, central memory and regulatory T cell samples. Libraries were prepared by immunoSEQ multiplex PCR; TCRdb keeps only in-frame clonotypes and omits some of them. The table includes approximately 170,000 clones, 7% to 9% detected once. The sample comes from a study of beta chain features in type 1 diabetes. Broader study findings: Across all four CD4+ subsets, people with type 1 diabetes showed modestly shorter TCRB CDR3s. For patients, the naive, central memory and Treg TCRB repertoires appeared more alike than for healthy donors.

All sorted populations exceeded 98% purity. The source is a man younger than 30 with type 1 diabetes. The chain has TRBV29-1 and TRBJ1-5; a possible D gene is TRBD1 (6 bases). Sequencing was carried out using central memory CD4+ T cells from blood. The CDR3 DNA reads as TGCAGCGTTCAGGGGACGGGGCTGGGTCAGCCCCAGCATTTT. It specifies CSVQGTGLGQPQHF.